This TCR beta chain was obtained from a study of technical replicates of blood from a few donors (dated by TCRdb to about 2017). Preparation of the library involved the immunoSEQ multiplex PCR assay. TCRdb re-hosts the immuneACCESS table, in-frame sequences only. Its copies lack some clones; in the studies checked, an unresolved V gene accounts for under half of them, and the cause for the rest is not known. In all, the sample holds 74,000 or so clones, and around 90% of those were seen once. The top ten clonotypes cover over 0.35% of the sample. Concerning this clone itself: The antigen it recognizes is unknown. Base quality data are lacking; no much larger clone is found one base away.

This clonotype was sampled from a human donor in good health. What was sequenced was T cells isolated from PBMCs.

The encoded CDR3 is CASSWSPGSSYEQYF. The DNA reads as follows: TGTGCCAGCAGTTGGTCTCCTGGGAGCTCCTACGAGCAGTACTTC. The chain joins TRBV6-5 to TRBJ2-7; the D segment could be TRBD2, given 5 matching bases. At the junction V is shortened by 4 bases and J by 0 bases, with 13 bases in between. Per the germline V gene, MNHEY is the CDR1 and SVGAGI is the CDR2. Spanning cysteine to phenylalanine, the CDR3 consists of 15 amino acids. Just CDR3 DNA is preserved here, 45 bases in frame from base 1.